This T cell receptor (beta chain) was obtained from a study of CXCR3-negative and CXCR3-positive naive CD8 T cells. As for the study in general: Around 140 million TRB reads were obtained overall (about 1.5 +/- 0.3 million per library).

Points from the study as a whole: After cryopreservation, expression of CXCR3 was partially reduced, and most assays were run with fresh PBMCs. Hydrophobicity of TRB CDR3s was greater in CXCR3-positive naive cells than in CXCR3-negative naive cells. Diversity ran similarly high across both naive subsets but far lower in memory CD8+ cells.

Every individual CD8+ T cell subset underwent sorting in triplicate at around 300,000 cells apiece. For this clonotype: Its antigen is unknown.

Each TRB cDNA library was prepared by 5' RACE (with UMI labels). No DNA is given; TCRdb re-called the 5' RACE reads and lists each CDR3 protein once. The repertoire table contains some 47,000 distinct CDR3 sequences. This clonotype originated in a human donor in good health. Some clones in this sample may be carry-over from other donors' samples. Sequenced input: naive CXCR3+ CD8+ T cells from blood. Specified subset: CD45RO-CCR7+CD27+CD95- naive CD8+ T cells expressing CXCR3 (TNR3+).

CDR3 in amino acids: CASSLRGQGTGGYTF. This chain joins TRBV7-6 and TRBJ1-2; TCRdb reports TRBD1, a call that lacks DNA to check it against. The V gene's germline CDR1 is SGHVS and CDR2 FNYEAQ. CDR3 size: 15 residues.